The next 27 T cell receptor beta chains were all read from a single sample in a study of response to subunit inactivated influenza vaccine. Each CDR3 protein is one row after TCRdb ran MiXCR on the RT-PCR reads. Here the sample spans roughly 550,000 distinct CDR3 sequences, 20% to 25% being singletons. The data were also submitted as part of a second study, on T cells expressing NK-cell markers. From that second work: The TCR beta cDNA came from 5'RACE template switching with UMIs.

The sequencing used CD4+ T cells sorted from PBMCs, collected approximately 12 days after vaccination. The receptors derive from a man aged 45 to 65 who received an inactivated influenza vaccine.

This clonotype occurred a few times. The chain joins TRBV6-1 to TRBJ1-5; 7 nucleotides align to TRBD1. V lost 6 bases and J lost 4; bases outside the gene matches: 12. This CDR3 region has 16 residues. Germline V CDR1 and CDR2: MNHNS, SASEGT. The CDR3 coding sequence is TGTGCCAGCAGAGGCCCCGGGACAGCGAAAAATCAGCCCCAGCATTTT. This translates into CASRGPGTAKNQPQHF.

The table lists this clonotype with a few counts. V usage is TRBV12-3 or TRBV12-4 and J usage is TRBJ1-5; TRBD1 agrees at 11 bases. This CDR3 has 15 amino acids. Trimming took 5 bases from V and 3 from J; bases not matched to a gene: 3. The CDR3 is CASSVGQGDNQPQHF. As DNA, the CDR3 is TGTGCCAGCAGTGTGGGACAGGGGGACAATCAGCCCCAGCATTTT.

This chain joins TRBV20-1 and TRBJ2-2; possibly TRBD2 for D (5 bases). Deletions cut 3 bases from V and 6 bases from J, with 11 bases between. The CDR3 runs 13 residues. CDR1 and CDR2 from the germline V gene are DFQATT and SNEGSKA (reference sequence). DNA of the CDR3: TGCAGTGCTAGCCGGGGTATAGCCGGGGAGCTGTTTTTT. Translation gives CSASRGIAGELFF.

V and J are TRBV20-1 and TRBJ2-1; TRBD2 matches at 7 bases. This CDR3 spans 16 amino acids. Unmatched junction bases numbered 13, after V lost 3 bases and J lost 5 bases. CDR1 DFQATT and CDR2 SNEGSKA come from the germline V gene (reference sequence). CDR3 nucleotides: TGCAGTGCTAGTGCGCTGTCGTGGGAGGGCCACAATGAGCAGTTCTTC. Translated: CSASALSWEGHNEQFF.

J is TRBJ1-1 and V is TRBV14; 7 nucleotides match TRBD1. The CDR3 extends over 17 amino acids. Trimming cost V 2 bases and J 4 bases; bases outside gene matches: 13. The germline gives CDR1 SGHDN, CDR2 FVKESK. CDR3 sequence: CASSQRLRQGRATEAFF. Here the CDR3 DNA reads TGTGCCAGCAGCCAAAGACTTAGACAGGGTAGGGCCACTGAAGCTTTCTTT.

The V call is TRBV15, the J call TRBJ2-7; D gene ambiguous. The germline V gene encodes CDR1 LNHNV and CDR2 YYDKDF (reference sequence). The CDR3 runs to 12 residues. V gave up 0 bases and J gave up 6 bases, with 6 bases separating them. This CDR3 is CATSREGFEQYF. CDR3 DNA: TGTGCCACCAGCAGAGAGGGGTTCGAGCAGTACTTC.

The chain combines TRBV5-4 with TRBJ1-1; 8 bases are a match to TRBD1. The germline gives CDR1 SGHNT, CDR2 YYREEE (reference sequence). The CDR3 is 13 amino acids. Trimming cost V 4 bases and J 7 bases; bases outside gene matches: 6. The CDR3 DNA is TGTGCCAGCAGCATGGACAGGGCAGGTGAAGCTTTCTTT. Protein product: CASSMDRAGEAFF.

This clonotype was detected a few times. The chain combines TRBV20-1 with TRBJ1-1; no clear D gene. There are 16 residues in the CDR3. V lost 0 bases and J 1 base, leaving 15 bases between the germline ends. Germline V gene lookup returns CDR1 DFQATT and CDR2 SNEGSKA (reference sequence). CDR3 in DNA: TGCAGTGCTAGAGATTTCCGGGTGATTCCGAACACTGAAGCTTTCTTT. This translates into CSARDFRVIPNTEAFF.

This chain uses TRBV5-1 with TRBJ1-2; 8 bases line up with TRBD1. This CDR3 contains 12 residues. CDR1 is SGHRS, CDR2 YFSETQ, per germline. J gave up 7 bases and V 4 bases, and 3 bases lay outside the gene matches. CDR3 amino acids: CASSRDRFGYTF. The CDR3 nucleotides read TGCGCCAGCAGCCGGGACAGGTTTGGCTACACCTTC.

This clonotype was counted between two and nine times. The chain carries TRBV28 and TRBJ2-3; TRBD2 aligns across 10 bases. This CDR3 spans 19 amino acids. V was clipped by 3 bases and J by 1 base; unmatched bases: 13. Germline V gene lookup returns CDR1 MDHEN and CDR2 SYDVKM. The CDR3 protein is CASSFLISPGTSGTDTQYF. The CDR3 DNA follows: TGTGCCAGCAGTTTCCTGATATCCCCCGGGACTAGCGGCACAGATACGCAGTATTTT.

This chain uses TRBV20-1 with TRBJ2-3; D is ambiguous. V lost 4 bases, J lost 3 bases, and 11 bases lay in between. Germline loops: CDR1 DFQATT, CDR2 SNEGSKA (reference sequence). The CDR3 consists of 13 residues. In DNA, the CDR3 is TGCAGTGCTAACAGAATCCAAACAGATACGCAGTATTTT. It translates to CSANRIQTDTQYF.

V and J are TRBV6-5 and TRBJ2-7; 7 bases map to TRBD1. The germline V gene has CDR1 MNHEY and CDR2 SVGAGI. CDR3 length: 17 residues. After removal of 0 bases from V and 3 bases from J, the junction contained 11 bases not matched to a gene. CDR3 in amino acids: CASSYSVYGTVGYEQYF. The CDR3, as DNA: TGTGCCAGCAGTTACTCGGTTTACGGGACAGTGGGCTACGAGCAGTACTTC.

This clonotype was observed a handful of times. The V gene is TRBV5-5, the J gene TRBJ2-1, with 13 nucleotides matching TRBD2. CDR1 is SGHKS and CDR2 is YYEKEE in the germline V gene (reference sequence). V lost 6 bases, J lost 1 base, and 4 bases stayed unmatched. The CDR3 covers 16 residues. DNA for the CDR3: TGTGCCAGCACTGGGACTAGCGGGGTTTCCTACAATGAGCAGTTCTTC. Residues: CASTGTSGVSYNEQFF.

The chain joins TRBV6-5 to TRBJ2-1, with D perhaps given as TRBD1 or TRBD2 (5 bases each). Germline assignment: CDR1 MNHEY and CDR2 SVGAGI. V gave up 3 bases and J gave up 5 bases, with 11 bases separating them. This CDR3 comprises 14 residues. CDR3 DNA sequence: TGTGCCAGCAGTTATACCCGGGGACACAATGAGCAGTTCTTC. Its protein is CASSYTRGHNEQFF.

This clonotype has more than one count but fewer than ten. This chain uses TRBV29-1 with TRBJ1-6, with D possibly matching TRBD1 (5 bases). There are 15 residues in the CDR3. The V gene's germline CDR1 is SQVTM and CDR2 ANQGSEA. V was trimmed by 4 bases and J by 10 bases, leaving 20 bases between them. CDR3 coding DNA: TGCAGCGTTGTATTGGGCTCGGGACCGGGGTCACCCCTCCACTTT. Translation: CSVVLGSGPGSPLHF.

Ten or more counts support this clonotype. The chain has TRBV12-3 or TRBV12-4 and TRBJ2-7; no clear D. Trimming took 6 bases from V and 2 from J, leaving 8 bases between them. The CDR3 has 12 residues. The CDR3 loop reads CASSPRAYEQYF. The CDR3 nucleotides are TGTGCCAGCAGCCCCCGGGCCTACGAGCAGTACTTC.

This clonotype was observed a few times. CDR3 sequence: CASTPSGGVTEAFF. The CDR3 nucleotides are TGCGCCAGCACCCCTAGCGGTGGGGTCACTGAAGCTTTCTTT. The chain carries TRBV5-1 and TRBJ1-1; D gene uncertain. Germline values: CDR1 SGHRS, CDR2 YFSETQ. This CDR3 has 14 amino acids. V was cut by 6 bases and J by 4 bases, with 16 bases left in between.

This clonotype came up a few times. J is TRBJ1-1 and V is TRBV6-5; D ambiguous. Deletions cut 2 bases from V and 4 bases from J, with 14 bases between. The CDR3 has 15 residues. Germline V gene sequence: CDR1 MNHEY, CDR2 SVGAGI. The CDR3 spells CASSYLPGGGTEAFF. CDR3 nucleotides: TGTGCCAGCAGTTACCTCCCCGGAGGCGGCACTGAAGCTTTCTTT.

This clonotype was observed a few times. The V call is TRBV6-2 or TRBV6-3, the J call TRBJ1-1; D perhaps matches TRBD1 (5 bases). Trimming stripped 4 bases from V and 7 bases from J, with 13 bases between. The germline gives CDR1 MNHEY, CDR2 SVGEGT. The CDR3 covers 13 residues. DNA for the CDR3: TGTGCCAGCAGTTGGGGCCAGAAACTTGAAGCTTTCTTT. Residues: CASSWGQKLEAFF.

This sequence joins TRBV30 and TRBJ1-4; no reliable D call. Trimming removed 2 bases at V and 4 bases at J, with 11 bases between. The CDR3 spans 14 residues. CDR1 and CDR2 (germline): GTSNPN, SVGIG (reference sequence). CDR3 bases: TGTGCCTGGAGTCTGGGAAGCCTTAATGAAAAACTGTTTTTT. This sequence encodes CAWSLGSLNEKLFF.

At least ten counts were recorded for this clonotype. The CDR3 bases are TGTGCCAGCAGTTTCGGTGGGGCCAACGTCCTGACTTTC. It translates to CASSFGGANVLTF. This chain links TRBV12-3 or TRBV12-4 with TRBJ2-6, with unresolved D. Trimming stripped 3 bases from V and 3 bases from J, with 3 bases between. The CDR3 loop spans 13 amino acids.

This clonotype was seen a handful of times. The chain recombines TRBV7-2 with TRBJ1-3; no clear D. The CDR3 covers 14 residues. Germline V CDR1 and CDR2: SGHTA, FQGNSA. Trimming took off 2 bases at V and 0 bases at J, with 5 bases between the two ends. Here the CDR3 reads CASSLRSSGNTIYF. As DNA, the CDR3 is TGTGCCAGCAGCTTACGGAGCTCTGGAAACACCATATATTTT.

There are many counts of this clonotype. The genes are TRBV29-1 and TRBJ2-1, with a weak D call TRBD2 (6 bases). The CDR3 is 13 residues long. The germline V gene has CDR1 SQVTM and CDR2 ANQGSEA. With 8 bases removed from V and 2 bases from J, the gap between germline ends came to 13 bases. The CDR3 region is CSKIAGTYNEQFF. In nucleotides, the CDR3 is TGCAGCAAGATCGCGGGAACCTACAATGAGCAGTTCTTC.

The chain joins TRBV3-1 to TRBJ2-7; 8 bases are a match to TRBD2. Germline-derived CDR1 and CDR2 are LGHDT and YNNKEL (reference sequence). The CDR3 loop spans 16 amino acids. The ends lost 2 bases at V and 7 bases at J; junction bases unmatched: 13. Written as DNA, the CDR3 is TGTGCCAGCAGCCAACACCCCCCAGGACTAGCTGGTGAGCAGTACTTC. It is translated as CASSQHPPGLAGEQYF.

The chain is built from TRBV6-1 and TRBJ1-5; D might be TRBD1 (6 bases). This CDR3 contains 17 residues. V dropped 2 bases and J dropped 6 bases, with 20 bases sitting between them. Looked up from germline, CDR1 is MNHNS and CDR2 is SASEGT. The DNA of the CDR3 is TGTGCCAGCAGTGAATGGTTCAGGCAGGGGAACGTTCAGCCCCAGCATTTT. It codes for CASSEWFRQGNVQPQHF.

The V and J genes are TRBV20-1 and TRBJ1-4; D not certain. Trimming cost V 5 bases and J 8 bases, with 21 bases left between them. This CDR3 region has 15 residues. Germline V gives CDR1 DFQATT, CDR2 SNEGSKA (reference sequence). The CDR3 is CSAGLAGRVYEKLFF. The CDR3 region has the DNA TGCAGTGCTGGGCTTGCGGGGAGGGTGTACGAAAAACTGTTTTTT.

The chain combines TRBV28 with TRBJ2-2; D perhaps matches TRBD1 (5 bases). The CDR3 has 14 amino acids. Looked up from germline, CDR1 is MDHEN and CDR2 is SYDVKM. V was clipped by 4 bases and J by 4 bases, with 10 bases between them. CDR3 in DNA: TGTGCCAGCAGTTCTCAGGGTGTCACCGGGGAGCTGTTTTTT. Translation: CASSSQGVTGELFF.